This T cell receptor beta chain was identified during a study of cytomegalovirus exposure and HLA in healthy donors. Study information: The study placed around 80% of its approximately 380 genotyped donors in the Caucasian-associated ancestry cluster.

Concerning this clone: Its matching antigen is unknown.

PCR employed 60 Vbeta and 13 Jbeta primers. The repertoire was sequenced with immunoSEQ multiplex PCR; TCRdb's copy has only in-frame clones and lacks some. The sample includes more than 140,000 clones, 64% of them seen just once. Whole-study findings and limits: In a later analysis, donors in an Asian-associated ancestry cluster reportedly had fewer N-insertions in productive TCRs than the cohort mean.

The sequenced material came from PBMCs. This sequence was found in a woman in her twenties or thirties in good health and CMV-seropositive.

In nucleotides, the CDR3 is TGTGCCATCAACTCCCCAAGGACAGAGACAAGCTCCTACAATGAGCAGTTCTTC. This translates into CAINSPRTETSSYNEQFF. The rearrangement uses TRBV10-3 and TRBJ2-1, with D possibly being TRBD1 (6 bases). V was trimmed by 7 bases and J by 0 bases, leaving 22 bases between them. This CDR3 spans 18 amino acids. The V gene's germline CDR1 is ENHRY and CDR2 SYGVKD.